This T cell receptor beta chain stems from a study of cytomegalovirus exposure and HLA in healthy donors. The V and J ends lost 6 bases and 6 bases respectively, with 16 bases between them. There are 14 residues in the CDR3. Germline-derived CDR1 and CDR2 are SNHLY and FYNNEI. The PCR employed 60 Vbeta primers together with 13 Jbeta primers. The assay was immunoSEQ multiplex PCR, and TCRdb's table has in-frame clones only and misses some. The repertoire has approximately 160,000 clones, 81% of them found once; the top ten carry 1.3%. The J gene is TRBJ2-3, the V gene TRBV2; possibly TRBD2 for D (5 bases). The sequenced material came from PBMCs. The clonotype was recovered from a man aged 45-65 years in good health and CMV-seropositive. The CDR3 is CASSRERSGDTQYF. DNA of the CDR3: TGTGCCAGCAGCCGTGAGCGGTCTGGGGATACGCAGTATTTT.